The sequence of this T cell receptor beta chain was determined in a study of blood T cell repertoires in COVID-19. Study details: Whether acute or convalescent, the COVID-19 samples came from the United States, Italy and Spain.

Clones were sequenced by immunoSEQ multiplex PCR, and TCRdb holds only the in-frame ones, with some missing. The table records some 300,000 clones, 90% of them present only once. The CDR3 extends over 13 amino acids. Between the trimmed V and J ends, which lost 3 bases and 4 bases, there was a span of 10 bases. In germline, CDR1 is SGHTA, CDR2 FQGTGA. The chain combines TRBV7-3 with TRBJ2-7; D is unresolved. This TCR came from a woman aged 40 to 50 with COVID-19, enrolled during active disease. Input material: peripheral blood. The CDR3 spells CASSLGHSYEQYF. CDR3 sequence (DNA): TGTGCCAGCAGCTTGGGCCACTCGTACGAGCAGTACTTC.